These 27 T cell receptor beta chains came from one sample sequenced in a study of blood T cell repertoires in COVID-19. Here immunoSEQ multiplex PCR was the method, and the copy in TCRdb shows in-frame clones only, minus some. The sample has tens of thousands of clones, roughly 80% seen once. Sequenced: peripheral blood. All receptors come from a woman aged 55-70 years with acute or convalescent COVID-19.

V and J are TRBV3-1 (or the pseudogene TRBV3-2) and TRBJ2-3; TRBD2 aligns across 11 bases. The V gene's germline CDR1 is LGHDT and CDR2 YNNKEL (reference sequence). This CDR3 contains 15 residues. V lost 5 bases to trimming and J lost 7 bases; unmatched junction nucleotides: 8. The CDR3 reads CASSLLSGGAHTQYF. The CDR3 region has the DNA TGTGCCAGCAGCTTACTTAGCGGGGGGGCTCATACGCAGTATTTT.

The CDR3 region is CASSFASGLNTEAFF. CDR3 coding DNA: TGCGCCAGCAGCTTCGCTTCAGGGCTGAACACTGAAGCTTTCTTT. The J gene is TRBJ1-1, the V gene TRBV5-1, with D perhaps TRBD1 (5 bases). The CDR3 consists of 15 residues. V was trimmed by 2 bases and J by 0 bases, leaving 11 bases between them. Germline CDR1 reads SGHRS; CDR2 reads YFSETQ. The full variable domain, rest sourced from reference TRBV5-1 and TRBJ1-1, is KAGVTQTPRYLIKTRGQQVTLSCSPISGHRSVSWYQQTPGQGLQFLFEYFSETQRNKGNFPGRFSGRQFSNSRSEMNVSTLELGDSALYLCASSFASGLNTEAFFGQGTRLTVV.

The J gene is TRBJ1-4, the V gene TRBV29-1, with a weak D call TRBD1 (5 bases). This CDR3 contains 13 residues. CDR1 is SQVTM and CDR2 is ANQGSEA in the germline V gene. V lost 5 bases to trimming and J lost 8 bases, with 15 bases between them. The DNA for the CDR3 is TGCAGCGTTATATGGCAGGGTTGGGAAAAACTGTTTTTT. As protein: CSVIWQGWEKLFF.

The chain employs TRBV3-1 (or the pseudogene TRBV3-2) and TRBJ1-2; TRBD1 is a possible D gene (5 bases). Germline values: CDR1 LGHDT, CDR2 YNNKEL (reference sequence). This CDR3 is built from 15 residues. Trimming took off 0 bases at V and 3 bases at J, with 11 bases between the two ends. CDR3 in amino acids: CASSQDGGDYYGYTF. The CDR3 DNA reads as TGTGCCAGCAGCCAAGATGGGGGGGATTACTATGGCTACACCTTC.

The chain uses TRBV11-2 and TRBJ2-7; 9 bases fit TRBD1. The junction had 5 bases not matched to a gene; V was cut back by 5 bases and J by 3 bases. Per germline, CDR1 SGHAT and CDR2 FQNNGV. The CDR3 contains 14 residues. The CDR3 sequence: CASSLGTGRYEQYF. In nucleotides, the CDR3 is TGTGCCAGCAGCCTTGGGACAGGGCGCTACGAGCAGTACTTC.

This clone occurred a few times. The gene calls are TRBV30 and TRBJ2-2, with TRBD1 matching over 7 bases. This CDR3 has 14 amino acids. The V gene's germline CDR1 is GTSNPN and CDR2 SVGIG (reference sequence). After removal of 4 bases from V and 4 bases from J, the junction contained 6 bases not matched to a gene. The CDR3 here is CAWTTQGTTGELFF. CDR3 in DNA: TGTGCCTGGACCACACAGGGGACCACCGGGGAGCTGTTTTTT.

This clone has just a few counts. V gene TRBV2 combines with J gene TRBJ2-3; 10 positions agree with TRBD2. CDR1 SNHLY and CDR2 FYNNEI come from the germline V gene. This CDR3 is 15 amino acids long. With V trimmed by 7 bases and J by 2 bases, 6 bases remained unmatched. The DNA of the CDR3 is TGTGCCAGCATCCCGGGACTAGCGCCCACAGATACGCAGTATTTT. Residues: CASIPGLAPTDTQYF. The full variable domain, its missing parts supplied by reference TRBV2 and TRBJ2-3, is EPEVTQTPSHQVTQMGQEVILRCVPISNHLYFYWYRQILGQKVEFLVSFYNNEISEKSEIFDDQFSVERPDGSNFTLKIRSTKLEDSAMYFCASIPGLAPTDTQYFGPGTRLTVL.

The V gene is TRBV5-1, the J gene TRBJ1-2; TRBD1 agrees at 10 bases. V shed 3 bases, J shed 0 bases, and the junction held 11 bases outside the gene matches. The CDR3 is 18 residues long. Looked up from germline, CDR1 is SGHRS and CDR2 is YFSETQ. The CDR3 sequence is CASSWGGTGDQANYGYTF. CDR3 DNA: TGCGCCAGCAGCTGGGGAGGGACAGGGGACCAAGCTAACTATGGCTACACCTTC.

V and J are TRBV6-1 and TRBJ1-2; no firm D call. V was pared by 0 bases and J by 12 bases, with 14 bases between. Germline lookup yields CDR1 MNHNS and CDR2 SASEGT. The CDR3 has 13 amino acids. The DNA for the CDR3 is TGTGCCAGCAGTGAAGCCCTGGCAGGAGGAAACACCTTC. Translated: CASSEALAGGNTF.

The V and J genes are TRBV28 and TRBJ1-5, with 7 bases identical to TRBD1. Per germline, CDR1 MDHEN and CDR2 SYDVKM. The CDR3 consists of 12 residues. CDR3 DNA sequence: TGTGGGACAGGAGCGAAAGGTCAGCCCCAGCATTTT. Its protein is CGTGAKGQPQHF. Drawing the rest from reference TRBV28 and TRBJ1-5, the complete variable domain is DVKVTQSSRYLVKRTGEKVFLECVQDMDHENMFWYRQDPGLGLRLIYFSYDVKMKEKGDIPEGYSVSREKKERFSLILESASTNQTSMYLCGTGAKGQPQHFGDGTRLSIL.

This clone appeared a few times. The chain has TRBV5-1 and TRBJ2-7; D gene ambiguous. V dropped 4 bases and J dropped 4 bases, with 18 bases sitting between them. Per the germline V gene, CDR1 is SGHRS and CDR2 is YFSETQ. This CDR3 comprises 15 residues. The CDR3 nucleotides are TGCGCCAGCAGCCCCCCGGGTAGGCATGGATACGAGCAGTACTTC. It codes for CASSPPGRHGYEQYF.

The rearrangement links TRBV3-1 (or the pseudogene TRBV3-2) to TRBJ2-1; D is uncertain. The CDR3 contains 12 residues. V was cut by 3 bases and J by 10 bases, with 10 bases left in between. The germline CDR1 and CDR2 sequences are LGHDT and YNNKEL (reference sequence). CDR3 DNA sequence: TGTGCCAGCAGCCAGTTTGCTAGGGAGCAGTTCTTC. This encodes CASSQFAREQFF.

This clone was seen a few times. J is TRBJ1-5 and V is TRBV19, with 7 bases fitting TRBD1. The germline V gene encodes CDR1 LNHDA and CDR2 SQIVND (reference sequence). CDR3 length: 15 amino acids. J lost 0 bases, V lost 6 bases, and 5 bases had no gene match. CDR3 DNA: TGTGCCAGTAGGCTGGGACAGAGTAGCAATCAGCCCCAGCATTTT. It specifies CASRLGQSSNQPQHF.

CDR3 DNA sequence: TGTGCCAGCAGCCACCCGGGACTAGCGGGGGACAATGAGCAGTTCTTC. Protein: CASSHPGLAGDNEQFF. The chain carries TRBV3-1 (or the pseudogene TRBV3-2) and TRBJ2-1; TRBD2 matches at 14 bases. The CDR3 sequence is 16 residues long. Trimming removed 3 bases from V and 5 bases from J; junction bases left unmatched: 3. From germline, CDR1 is LGHDT and CDR2 YNNKEL (reference sequence).

V gene TRBV6-2 or TRBV6-3 combines with J gene TRBJ1-5; tentative D call: TRBD1 (5 bases). Germline CDR1 is MNHEY and CDR2 is SVGEGT. Trimming shortened V by 2 bases and J by 10 bases, and 9 bases separated the two germline ends. CDR3 length: 12 amino acids. The CDR3 DNA is TGTGCCAGCAGTTACCTCGGGGGACCCCAGCATTTT. It codes for CASSYLGGPQHF.

The rearrangement joins TRBV27 to TRBJ1-4; TRBD1 matches 7 bases. The CDR3 consists of 14 residues. V lost 3 bases to trimming and J lost 7 bases; unmatched junction nucleotides: 5. Germline values: CDR1 MNHEY, CDR2 SMNVEV (reference sequence). CDR3 DNA: TGTGCCAGCAGTTTTGAGGGGGCGGGTGAAAAACTGTTTTTT. Translated, it gives CASSFEGAGEKLFF.

The V and J genes are TRBV2 and TRBJ1-5, with TRBD1 matching 10 bases. The germline V gene has CDR1 SNHLY and CDR2 FYNNEI. The V segment lost 7 bases and the J segment 4 bases; nucleotides outside the gene matches: 1. The CDR3 totals 13 residues. The CDR3 DNA is TGTGCCAGCAAGGGACAGGGGAATCAGCCCCAGCATTTT. The encoded protein is CASKGQGNQPQHF.

Comment on this clone: Other DNA sequences in the sample encode the same CDR3. The chain has TRBV6-5 and TRBJ1-6; D is ambiguous. The germline CDR1 and CDR2 sequences are MNHEY and SVGAGI. Between the trimmed V and J ends, which lost 0 bases and 7 bases, there was a span of 13 bases. This CDR3 has 16 amino acids. CDR3 nucleotides: TGTGCCAGCAGTTACTCGGGAGGAGCGGGCAATTCACCCCTCCACTTT. It encodes CASSYSGGAGNSPLHF.

The rearrangement joins TRBV3-1 (or the pseudogene TRBV3-2) to TRBJ1-2, with D possibly matching TRBD1 (5 bases). The germline V and J ends were trimmed by 1 base and 8 bases, with 17 bases remaining between them. The CDR3 has 15 amino acids. Germline V gives CDR1 LGHDT, CDR2 YNNKEL (reference sequence). The CDR3 DNA reads TGTGCCAGCAGCCAAGGCAGGGATATGCTGGGAGGCTACACCTTC. This translates into CASSQGRDMLGGYTF.

The genes are TRBV2 and TRBJ1-1; 10 nucleotides line up with TRBD1. The V and J ends lost 5 bases and 8 bases, in that order; junction bases with no gene match: 5. Per germline, CDR1 SNHLY and CDR2 FYNNEI. This CDR3 is 13 amino acids long. The CDR3, as DNA: TGTGCCAGCAGTCCGGACAGGGGGACGGAAGCTTTCTTT. Translation gives CASSPDRGTEAFF. The full variable domain, with the rest looked up from reference TRBV2 and TRBJ1-1, is EPEVTQTPSHQVTQMGQEVILRCVPISNHLYFYWYRQILGQKVEFLVSFYNNEISEKSEIFDDQFSVERPDGSNFTLKIRSTKLEDSAMYFCASSPDRGTEAFFGQGTRLTVV.

There are many counts of this clone. The chain combines TRBV19 with TRBJ1-2, with TRBD1 matching over 7 bases. This CDR3 has 13 residues. The V gene's germline CDR1 is LNHDA and CDR2 SQIVND (reference sequence). The trim removed 4 bases at V and 9 bases at J, leaving 8 bases unmatched. The CDR3 reads CASSTRDSRRYTF. The CDR3 DNA is TGTGCCAGTAGTACTCGGGACAGCCGTCGCTACACCTTC.

This chain uses TRBV25-1 with TRBJ1-6; D is unresolved. CDR3 length: 15 amino acids. Germline V gene data show CDR1 as MGHDK and CDR2 as SYGVNS. V lost 4 bases and J 0 bases, leaving 7 bases between the germline ends. The CDR3 protein is CASSGRSSYNSPLHF. In DNA form, the CDR3 reads TGTGCCAGCAGTGGCCGGAGCTCCTATAATTCACCCCTCCACTTT.

For the CDR3, the DNA is TGTGCCAGCAGCCCCCAGACAGGGTATGGCTACACCTTC. It encodes CASSPQTGYGYTF. The chain employs TRBV7-8 and TRBJ1-2, with 7 bases fitting TRBD1. The CDR3 spans 13 residues. V lost 5 bases and J lost 5; bases outside the gene matches: 5. In germline, CDR1 is SGHVS, CDR2 FQNEAQ.

The chain links TRBV6-6 to TRBJ1-5, with 9 positions matching TRBD1. This CDR3 contains 16 residues. CDR1 and CDR2 from the germline V gene are MNHNY and SVGAGI (reference sequence). Trimming cost V 5 bases and J 6 bases; bases outside gene matches: 11. Here the CDR3 DNA reads TGTGCCAGCAGTACGGGACCCGGGACAGGGCGTCAGCCCCAGCATTTT. Translating it yields CASSTGPGTGRQPQHF.

V gene TRBV6-5 combines with J gene TRBJ1-1; no clear D gene. CDR3 length: 13 residues. Trimming removed 6 bases from V and 1 base from J, with 9 bases in between. Germline CDR1 is MNHEY and CDR2 is SVGAGI. The CDR3 DNA reads as TGTGCCAGCAGGCCTGTGGCGAACACTGAAGCTTTCTTT. The encoded protein is CASRPVANTEAFF.

The rearrangement links TRBV5-1 to TRBJ1-1; D perhaps matches TRBD1 (5 bases). V gave up 3 bases and J gave up 2 bases, with 17 bases separating them. The germline V gene has CDR1 SGHRS and CDR2 YFSETQ. The CDR3 sequence is 16 residues long. CDR3 protein: CASSSDVTAINTEAFF. The CDR3 nucleotides read TGCGCCAGCAGCTCTGACGTGACAGCTATTAACACTGAAGCTTTCTTT.

This sequence joins TRBV7-9 and TRBJ2-3; maybe TRBD2 (6 bases). Per germline, CDR1 SEHNR and CDR2 FQNEAQ (reference sequence). Trimming removed 6 bases at V and 1 base at J, with 11 bases between. This CDR3 is built from 14 residues. In DNA form, the CDR3 reads TGTGCCAGCAGTGCCTGGGGGGGCACAGATACGCAGTATTTT. Amino acids: CASSAWGGTDTQYF.